These 11 T cell receptor beta chains were all obtained from the same sample, sequenced in a study of shared clonotypes between healthy human individuals (dated by TCRdb to about 2020). Receptor libraries were prepared by the immunoSEQ multiplex PCR assay. TCRdb re-hosts the immuneACCESS table, in-frame sequences only. Its copies lack some clones; in the studies checked, an unresolved V gene accounts for under half of them, and the cause for the rest is not known. This sample gives roughly 2,300,000 clones in total; approximately 90% of them show up just once. The ten largest make up roughly 0.34% of the sample. The specimen sequenced was naive CD4+ T cells from PBMCs. What this sample's cell subset or site label stands for: CD45RA+ positively selected. The receptor set was obtained from a young man in good health. Some clones in this sample may be carry-over from other donors' samples.

The chain links TRBV4-1 to TRBJ2-7; unclear D gene. CDR1 and CDR2 (germline): MGHRA, YSYEKL. The V and J ends lost 1 base and 2 bases respectively, with 9 bases between them. This CDR3 has 14 amino acids. The CDR3 sequence: CASSQVSETYEQYF. The DNA for the CDR3 is TGCGCCAGCAGCCAAGTGAGCGAGACCTACGAGCAGTACTTC.

For the CDR3, the DNA is TGTGCCAGCAGCCCAGGGTGGCGGGACTATGGCTACACCTTC. Translation: CASSPGWRDYGYTF. The chain links TRBV6-1 to TRBJ1-2, with D perhaps TRBD1 (5 bases). CDR3 size: 14 residues. Germline V CDR1 and CDR2: MNHNS, SASEGT. V was cut by 6 bases and J by 3 bases, with 14 bases left in between.

V gene TRBV30 combines with J gene TRBJ2-7; TRBD2 is a possible D gene (6 bases). The CDR3 is 17 amino acids. Between the trimmed V and J ends, which lost 0 bases and 5 bases, there was a span of 23 bases. Germline V gene lookup returns CDR1 GTSNPN and CDR2 SVGIG (reference sequence). The CDR3 DNA reads TGTGCCTGGAGTGTATGGTCAGGGACTCGAACCGCAGACGAGCAGTACTTC. Encoded protein: CAWSVWSGTRTADEQYF.

The gene calls are TRBV11-2 and TRBJ1-2; 7 positions match TRBD1. This CDR3 has 14 amino acids. V was clipped by 2 bases and J by 7 bases; unmatched bases: 7. CDR1 and CDR2 (germline): SGHAT, FQNNGV. CDR3 nucleotide sequence: TGTGCCAGCAGCTTAAGTCGGGACAGCGGTGGCTACACCTTC. Amino acid sequence: CASSLSRDSGGYTF.

The chain recombines TRBV15 with TRBJ2-5; D possibly matches TRBD1 or TRBD2 (5 bases each). The CDR3 runs 15 residues. Per the germline V gene, CDR1 is LNHNV and CDR2 is YYDKDF (reference sequence). Between the trimmed V and J ends, which lost 2 bases and 4 bases, there was a span of 14 bases. CDR3 in amino acids: CATSRTRGWAETQYF. DNA of the CDR3: TGTGCCACCAGCAGAACTAGGGGTTGGGCAGAGACCCAGTACTTC.

The gene calls are TRBV6-4 and TRBJ2-1; D uncertain. This CDR3 is built from 10 residues. The germline V gene has CDR1 MRHNA and CDR2 SNTAGT. Trimming took 6 bases from V and 6 from J, leaving 3 bases between them. The CDR3 bases are TGTGCCAGCAGCTCCAATGAGCAGTTCTTC. Its protein product is CASSSNEQFF.

V gene TRBV27 combines with J gene TRBJ2-7; 7 positions match TRBD1. V lost 4 bases to trimming and J lost 2 bases; unmatched junction nucleotides: 2. CDR1 is MNHEY, CDR2 SMNVEV, per germline (reference sequence). The CDR3 extends over 13 amino acids. CDR3 region: CASSWGQTYEQYF. CDR3 in DNA: TGTGCCAGCAGTTGGGGACAGACCTACGAGCAGTACTTC.

This chain joins TRBV27 and TRBJ2-2; D unclear. The CDR3 has 15 amino acids. Germline V lookup: CDR1 MNHEY, CDR2 SMNVEV (reference sequence). The V end was cut by 7 bases, the J end by 2 bases, with 14 bases between. CDR3 residues: CASTTRWPNTGELFF. For the CDR3, the DNA is TGTGCCAGCACCACCCGATGGCCCAACACCGGGGAGCTGTTTTTT.

In this sample, this clone turned up a few times. CDR3 nucleotide sequence: TGCAGTACAAGCAGGGTAACTGAAGCTTTCTTT. This codes for CSTSRVTEAFF. The chain carries TRBV20-1 and TRBJ1-1; tentatively, D is TRBD1 (5 bases). V dropped 8 bases and J dropped 5 bases, with 12 bases sitting between them. CDR1 and CDR2 (germline): DFQATT, SNEGSKA (reference sequence). The CDR3 extends over 11 amino acids.

This chain uses TRBV7-3 with TRBJ2-2; TRBD2 might be the D (5 bases). The CDR3 sequence is 12 residues long. Germline assignment: CDR1 SGHTA and CDR2 FQGTGA. Trimming pared 6 bases from V and 8 bases from J, leaving 10 bases between. CDR3 DNA sequence: TGTGCCAGCAGGGAAGAGGGAGGGGAGCTGTTTTTT. Translation gives CASREEGGELFF.

The chain employs TRBV5-3 and TRBJ2-7; D may correspond to TRBD1 or TRBD2 (5 bases each). TRBV5-3 is an open reading frame, and its role is uncertain. The CDR3 is 15 residues long. Trimming pared 4 bases from V and 3 bases from J, leaving 17 bases between. CDR3 loop: CARSLGTDANYEQYF. CDR3 nucleotides: TGTGCCAGAAGCCTGGGGACGGACGCTAACTACGAGCAGTACTTC.